A selection of T cell receptor beta chains follows, all from one sample in a study of blood T cell repertoires in COVID-19. Measured with immunoSEQ multiplex PCR; TCRdb has only the in-frame clones, and not every one. Of some 250,000 clones listed, approximately 83% are singletons. Sequenced sample: peripheral blood. The receptor set was obtained from a man aged 25-40 years who had recovered from COVID-19. The CDR3 runs from the conserved cysteine through the conserved F or W. D genes are given only for firm matches.

V gene	J gene	D gene	CDR3 protein
TRBV2	TRBJ1-6	NA	CASSPQEGMVSPLHF
TRBV11-3	TRBJ2-1	TRBD2	CASSLERGGMYNEQFF
TRBV7-2	TRBJ2-3	NA	CASILSPGTDTQYF
TRBV7-6	TRBJ1-1	TRBD1	CASRHTTGAAEAFF
TRBV5-6	TRBJ1-2	TRBD1	CASSPGGYDGYTF
TRBV10-2	TRBJ2-1	TRBD2	CASSAGGVVNEQFF
TRBV6-5	TRBJ1-1	TRBD1	CASSYGSGGLEAFF
TRBV6-5	TRBJ1-5	TRBD1	CASTRTTGGGQPQHF
TRBV19	TRBJ2-2	TRBD1	CAISLGTGGYTGELFF
TRBV10-3	TRBJ2-1	NA	CAISESTPPNEQFF
TRBV6-5	TRBJ2-7	TRBD2	CASSHLAGGSTEQYF
TRBV28	TRBJ1-2	NA	CASIPGTWEGDGYTF
TRBV28	TRBJ1-5	NA	CASSSDQPQHF
TRBV18	TRBJ1-4	TRBD1	CASSTGQGGTNEKLFF
TRBV7-9	TRBJ2-3	NA	CASSPRGPGTDTQYF
TRBV7-9	TRBJ2-5	NA	CASSLTGPTQYF
TRBV5-6	TRBJ1-1	NA	CASSPRGGPTEAFF
TRBV19	TRBJ1-5	NA	CASSMDATPYSNQPQHF
TRBV6-5	TRBJ1-2	NA	CATWAVYGYTF
TRBV19	TRBJ1-1	NA	CASNTRDEAFF
TRBV5-4	TRBJ1-1	NA	CASSLQNTEAFF
TRBV10-3	TRBJ2-3	NA	CAIGVSGHTDTQYF
TRBV19	TRBJ1-5	NA	CASSWSAGNQPQHF